The 11 T cell receptor beta chains listed next were all sequenced from one sample in a study of beta chain features in type 1 diabetes. Study-level results: A moderate, significant TCRB CDR3 shortening appeared in type 1 diabetes across four CD4+ subsets.

Sequenced material consisted of expressed TCRB transcripts (all of the isolated RNA was reverse transcribed). Produced via immunoSEQ multiplex PCR; TCRdb's table is partial and in-frame only. The sample has some 700,000 clones, 10% to 15% seen once; the top ten hold about 0.02%. Their recognized antigens are unknown. The sample comprised naive CD4+ T cells from blood. These receptors were taken from a man aged 18-30 years with type 1 diabetes.

The chain combines TRBV6-5 with TRBJ2-1, with D possibly matching TRBD1 (7 bases). The CDR3 runs to 13 residues. CDR1 MNHEY and CDR2 SVGAGI come from the germline V gene. Trimming cost V 5 bases and J 9 bases, with 14 bases left between them. The CDR3 here is CASSPYRGGEQFF. The CDR3 DNA reads TGTGCCAGCAGTCCATACAGGGGAGGTGAGCAGTTCTTC.

This clone showed up just a few times. Written as DNA, the CDR3 is TGTGCCAGCAGTGAAGAGGGGGGCAGCAATCAGCCCCAGCATTTT. It is translated as CASSEEGGSNQPQHF. The rearrangement links TRBV2 to TRBJ1-5, with a possible D match to TRBD1 (6 bases). CDR3 length: 15 amino acids. From germline, CDR1 is SNHLY and CDR2 FYNNEI. The V end was cut by 1 base, the J end by 1 base, with 8 bases between.

With respect to this clone: Other DNA sequences in this specimen translate into the identical CDR3. This chain connects TRBV20-1 to TRBJ1-2, with D possibly being TRBD1 (5 bases). The CDR3 spans 10 residues. Deletions cut 3 bases from V and 8 bases from J, with 7 bases between. Per the germline V gene, CDR1 is DFQATT and CDR2 is SNEGSKA (reference sequence). Here the CDR3 DNA reads TGCAGTGCTAGGAGGGACGGCTACACCTTC. Translated, it gives CSARRDGYTF.

The table lists this clone with a few counts. The chain employs TRBV10-3 and TRBJ1-2; D may be TRBD1 (5 bases). CDR1 is ENHRY and CDR2 is SYGVKD in the germline V gene. The V end lost 3 bases, the J end lost 3 bases, and 8 bases lay between the germline ends. The CDR3 consists of 13 residues. The CDR3 nucleotides read TGTGCCATCAGTGACGGGACTTACTATGGCTACACCTTC. It encodes CAISDGTYYGYTF.

The chain has TRBV5-6 and TRBJ2-5; 8 nucleotides match TRBD1. The CDR3 has 13 residues. V shed 4 bases and J 5 bases; nucleotides not matched to a gene: 4. Germline V lookup: CDR1 SGHDT, CDR2 YYEEEE. The CDR3 protein is CASSVQGVETQYF. CDR3 nucleotides: TGTGCCAGCAGCGTACAGGGGGTTGAGACCCAGTACTTC.

In its sample, this clone was seen a few times. At the DNA level, this CDR3 is encoded by other sequences in the same sample as well. The rearrangement uses TRBV5-6 and TRBJ1-5; D ambiguous. From germline, CDR1 is SGHDT and CDR2 YYEEEE. V lost 0 bases and J 1 base, leaving 2 bases between the germline ends. The CDR3 extends over 13 amino acids. In DNA form, the CDR3 reads TGTGCCAGCAGCTTGGGGAGCAATCAGCCCCAGCATTTT. Amino acid sequence: CASSLGSNQPQHF.

This clone was recorded a few times. This sequence joins TRBV5-1 and TRBJ1-2; tentatively, D is TRBD1 (6 bases). CDR1 and CDR2 from the germline V gene are SGHRS and YFSETQ. Trimming left V 4 bases short and J 2 bases short, with 15 bases between. The CDR3 is 15 residues long. The CDR3 here is CASSPDRITNYGYTF. In DNA, the CDR3 is TGCGCCAGCAGCCCGGACAGAATTACGAACTATGGCTACACCTTC.

V usage is TRBV28 and J usage is TRBJ2-7, with 10 positions matching TRBD2. The CDR3 is made up of 15 amino acids. The germline V gene has CDR1 MDHEN and CDR2 SYDVKM. With V trimmed by 6 bases and J by 2 bases, 7 bases remained unmatched. The CDR3 loop reads CASRTLAGGAYEQYF. CDR3 sequence (DNA): TGTGCCAGCAGAACCTTAGCGGGGGGCGCCTACGAGCAGTACTTC. The variable domain in full, with the rest retrieved from reference TRBV28 and TRBJ2-7, is DVKVTQSSRYLVKRTGEKVFLECVQDMDHENMFWYRQDPGLGLRLIYFSYDVKMKEKGDIPEGYSVSREKKERFSLILESASTNQTSMYLCASRTLAGGAYEQYFGPGTRLTVT.

There are a few counts of this clone. The chain recombines TRBV19 with TRBJ2-1; 11 bases are shared with TRBD2. The CDR3 covers 18 residues. V trimming: 1 base; J trimming: 4 bases; junction bases outside the gene matches: 9. The germline CDR1 and CDR2 sequences are LNHDA and SQIVND (reference sequence). CDR3 sequence (DNA): TGTGCCAGTAGTATAGGGTCCCTAGCGGGGGGCCCATACAATGAGCAGTTCTTC. The encoded protein is CASSIGSLAGGPYNEQFF.

The J gene is TRBJ2-1, the V gene TRBV5-1; tentative D call: TRBD2 (5 bases). This CDR3 is 15 amino acids long. Germline V CDR1 and CDR2: SGHRS, YFSETQ. With 0 bases removed from V and 8 bases from J, the gap between germline ends came to 15 bases. CDR3 sequence (DNA): TGCGCCAGCAGCTTGGGGCGGGCGTACGGCGATGAGCAGTTCTTC. It encodes CASSLGRAYGDEQFF.

This rearrangement joins TRBV18 to TRBJ1-2, with 9 bases aligning to TRBD1. Germline V gene lookup returns CDR1 KGHSH and CDR2 LQKENI. This CDR3 is built from 14 residues. The junction had 2 bases not matched to a gene; V was cut back by 4 bases and J by 2 bases. In nucleotides, the CDR3 is TGTGCCAGCTCACGCGGGACAGGGAACTATGGCTACACCTTC. This codes for CASSRGTGNYGYTF. The full variable domain, its missing parts supplied by reference TRBV18 and TRBJ1-2, is NAGVMQNPRHLVRRRGQEARLRCSPMKGHSHVYWYRQLPEEGLKFMVYLQKENIIDESGMPKERFSAEFPKEGPSILRIQQVVRGDSAAYFCASSRGTGNYGYTFGSGTRLTVV.